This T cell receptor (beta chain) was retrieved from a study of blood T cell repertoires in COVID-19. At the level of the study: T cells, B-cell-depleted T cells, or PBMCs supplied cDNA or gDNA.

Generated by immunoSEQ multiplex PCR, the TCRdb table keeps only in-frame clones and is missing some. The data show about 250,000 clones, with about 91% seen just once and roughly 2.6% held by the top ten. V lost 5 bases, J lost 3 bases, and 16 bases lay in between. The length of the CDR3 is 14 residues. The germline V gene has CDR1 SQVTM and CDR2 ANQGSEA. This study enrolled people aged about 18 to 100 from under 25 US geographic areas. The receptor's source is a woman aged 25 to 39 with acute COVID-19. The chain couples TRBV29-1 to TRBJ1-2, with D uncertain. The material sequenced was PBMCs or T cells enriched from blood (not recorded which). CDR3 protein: CSVRRFGGHYGYTF. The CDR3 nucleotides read TGCAGCGTTCGCCGTTTCGGTGGGCACTATGGCTACACCTTC.